These 17 T cell receptor beta chains were all obtained from the same sample, sequenced in a study of T cell repertoires in cytomegalovirus infection. MiXCR, applied by TCRdb to the reads, yields one record per CDR3 protein. The top ten hold about a sixth of the sample, which has around 540,000 distinct CDR3 sequences, 30% to 40% seen once. No antigen is known for these receptors. Source: cultured PBMCs, taken from culture after CMV antigen stimulation. All receptors derive from a human donor in good health (CMV status not recorded). Some clones in this sample may be carry-over from other donors' samples.

This sequence joins TRBV29-1 and TRBJ2-5, with TRBD1 as a possible D gene (6 bases). Germline V gives CDR1 SQVTM, CDR2 ANQGSEA. The V gene lost 5 bases and the J gene lost 2 bases, with 12 bases spanning the gap. This CDR3 contains 13 residues. The DNA of the CDR3 is TGCAGCGTTATACAGGGTGGGCAAGAGACCCAGTACTTC. This codes for CSVIQGGQETQYF.

This clonotype was seen only a few times. V is TRBV24-1 and J is TRBJ2-7; 7 nucleotides line up with TRBD1. Germline V gives CDR1 KGHDR, CDR2 SFDVKD. CDR3 length: 18 amino acids. V gave up 0 bases and J gave up 2 bases; unmatched junction bases: 12. CDR3 in amino acids: CATSDLRSALDRAYEQYV. DNA of the CDR3: TGTGCCACCAGTGATTTGCGTTCTGCTCTAGACAGGGCCTACGAGCAGTACGTC.

The genes are TRBV7-9 and TRBJ2-1, with TRBD2 identical over 8 bases. The length of the CDR3 is 12 residues. With 5 bases clipped from V and 10 bases from J, the junction kept 4 bases outside the gene matches. The germline CDR1 and CDR2 sequences are SEHNR and FQNEAQ (reference sequence). The CDR3 loop reads CASSHIAGEQFF. The CDR3 region has the DNA TGTGCCAGCAGCCACATAGCGGGAGAGCAGTTCTTC.

The table lists this clonotype with a few counts. The CDR3 is CASRLADSTDTQYF. CDR3 DNA: TGCGCCAGCAGACTAGCGGACAGCACAGATACGCAGTATTTT. The chain couples TRBV5-1 to TRBJ2-3; 8 nucleotides match TRBD2. This CDR3 is built from 14 residues. Germline loops: CDR1 SGHRS, CDR2 YFSETQ. Trimming cost V 5 bases and J 0 bases; bases outside gene matches: 2.

This clonotype has at least ten counts. The chain has TRBV7-2 and TRBJ1-1; D is perhaps TRBD1 (5 bases). This CDR3 has 15 amino acids. Trimming left V 5 bases short and J 11 bases short, with 24 bases between. Germline CDR1 is SGHTA and CDR2 is FQGNSA. In DNA, the CDR3 is TGTGCCAGCAGCCCTTTTGAGGGGAGTGGAAGCGTGGCTTTCTTT. Translated: CASSPFEGSGSVAFF.

The rearrangement uses TRBV15 and TRBJ2-1, with D tentatively TRBD1 (5 bases). CDR3 length equals 15 residues. Germline values: CDR1 LNHNV, CDR2 YYDKDF (reference sequence). V shed 3 bases and J shed 5 bases, with 14 bases lying between them. The CDR3 DNA reads as TGTGCCACCAGCAGCAACTGGGGCGCCCACAATGAGCAGTTCTTC. It codes for CATSSNWGAHNEQFF.

This clonotype was found a few times. V is TRBV7-2 and J is TRBJ2-1, with 9 bases matching TRBD2. CDR3 length: 14 residues. The germline V gene encodes CDR1 SGHTA and CDR2 FQGNSA. V dropped 1 base and J dropped 9; count of bases not matched to a gene: 4. The CDR3 sequence is CASSLGSGRGEQFF. For the CDR3, the DNA is TGTGCCAGCAGCTTAGGTAGCGGGAGAGGTGAGCAGTTCTTC.

This clonotype was seen only a few times. V gene TRBV6-6 combines with J gene TRBJ1-4; D may be TRBD1 (6 bases). V lost 6 bases, J lost 8 bases, and 19 bases lay in between. This CDR3 comprises 15 residues. The V gene's germline CDR1 is MNHNY and CDR2 SVGAGI (reference sequence). CDR3 loop: CASRGLTGTEEKLFF. The CDR3 DNA sequence: TGTGCCAGCAGGGGACTAACAGGGACCGAAGAAAAACTGTTTTTT.

The genes are TRBV28 and TRBJ1-2; D is perhaps TRBD1 (5 bases). V shed 6 bases and J shed 5 bases, with 19 bases lying between them. Germline V gives CDR1 MDHEN, CDR2 SYDVKM. The CDR3 has 15 amino acids. CDR3 loop: CASSPVGGDFYGYTF. In DNA, the CDR3 is TGTGCCAGCAGCCCGGTAGGAGGGGACTTTTATGGCTACACCTTC.

The sample holds many counts of this clonotype. The rearrangement joins TRBV6-6 to TRBJ1-5; no clear D. The CDR3 is 14 amino acids. The germline V gene encodes CDR1 MNHNY and CDR2 SVGAGI (reference sequence). Trimming shortened V by 5 bases and J by 7 bases, and 15 bases separated the two germline ends. Here the CDR3 DNA reads TGTGCCAGCAGTCCTCCCCCGAATGAACAGCCCCAGCATTTT. Translation gives CASSPPPNEQPQHF.

This clonotype was found a few times. The chain employs TRBV11-1 and TRBJ1-6; D gene ambiguous. Germline CDR1 and CDR2: SGHAT and FQDESV (reference sequence). The CDR3 consists of 13 residues. The V and J ends lost 5 bases and 8 bases respectively, with 10 bases between them. The CDR3 loop is CASSGDGDSPLHF. CDR3 DNA sequence: TGTGCCAGCAGCGGCGACGGTGATTCACCCCTCCACTTT.

This clonotype has only a few counts. V is TRBV20-1 and J is TRBJ2-1; D unclear. Trimming removed 0 bases from V and 2 bases from J, with 14 bases in between. From germline, CDR1 is DFQATT and CDR2 SNEGSKA (reference sequence). This CDR3 region has 16 residues. The CDR3: CSARDTVGKAYNEQFF. In DNA form, the CDR3 reads TGCAGTGCTAGAGACACCGTAGGAAAGGCCTACAATGAGCAGTTCTTC.

The V call is TRBV7-4, the J call TRBJ1-2, with TRBD1 identical over 7 bases. The CDR3 contains 13 residues. The germline gives CDR1 SGHVT, CDR2 SQSDAQ. Trimming cost V 6 bases and J 12 bases; bases outside gene matches: 13. CDR3 region: CASSWDSPLQNTF. Here the CDR3 DNA reads TGTGCCAGCAGTTGGGACAGCCCTTTACAGAACACCTTC.

This clonotype was observed many times. This chain connects TRBV19 to TRBJ1-5; TRBD1 is a possible D gene (5 bases). From germline, CDR1 is LNHDA and CDR2 SQIVND (reference sequence). The CDR3 contains 14 residues. Deletions cut 3 bases from V and 6 bases from J, with 12 bases between. CDR3 nucleotide sequence: TGTGCCAGTAGTATTGGGGCAGGGTTTCAGCCCCAGCATTTT. This codes for CASSIGAGFQPQHF.

The sample holds a few counts of this clonotype. The chain recombines TRBV4-3 with TRBJ2-7; TRBD1 might be the D (6 bases). V was clipped by 2 bases and J by 0 bases, with 8 bases between them. The germline V gene has CDR1 LGHNA and CDR2 YSLEER. The CDR3 extends over 14 amino acids. CDR3 amino acids: CASSQTGFSYEQYF. CDR3 nucleotides: TGCGCCAGCAGCCAAACAGGGTTCTCCTACGAGCAGTACTTC.

This clonotype appeared a few times. J is TRBJ2-3 and V is TRBV12-3 or TRBV12-4; tentatively, D is TRBD2 (5 bases). The CDR3 runs 14 residues. V was cut by 7 bases and J by 5 bases, with 16 bases left in between. CDR3 in DNA: TGTGCCAGCACCCCAGTTGAAGAGGGAGATACGCAGTATTTT. Its translation: CASTPVEEGDTQYF.

The chain couples TRBV28 to TRBJ2-5; D perhaps matches TRBD1 (6 bases). Germline CDR1 reads MDHEN; CDR2 reads SYDVKM. V was clipped by 5 bases and J by 4 bases, with 20 bases between them. CDR3 length equals 16 residues. The CDR3 bases are TGTGCCAGCAGTCTCGGGGACACCGTCGTGGGAGAGACCCAGTACTTC. Its protein is CASSLGDTVVGETQYF. Full variable domain (rest looked up from reference TRBV28 and TRBJ2-5): DVKVTQSSRYLVKRTGEKVFLECVQDMDHENMFWYRQDPGLGLRLIYFSYDVKMKEKGDIPEGYSVSREKKERFSLILESASTNQTSMYLCASSLGDTVVGETQYFGPGTRLLVL.